This TCR beta chain originates from a study of shared clonotypes between healthy human individuals. Assay used: immunoSEQ multiplex PCR; TCRdb lists only in-frame clones, some missing. In the table there are about 490,000 clones, approximately 80% of which are singletons. Germline CDR1 LNHDA, CDR2 SQIVND (reference sequence). Unmatched junction bases numbered 17, after V lost 5 bases and J lost 10 bases. The CDR3 is 16 amino acids. The sample taken for sequencing was PBMCs. The receptor's source is a woman aged 35 to 49 in good health. Some clones in this sample may be carry-over from other donors' samples. The genes are TRBV19 and TRBJ1-1; 9 bases line up with TRBD1. CDR3 nucleotide sequence: TGTGCCAGTAGTCGCGACCCGGGACAGGGTATACACGGAGCTTTCTTT. This encodes CASSRDPGQGIHGAFF.